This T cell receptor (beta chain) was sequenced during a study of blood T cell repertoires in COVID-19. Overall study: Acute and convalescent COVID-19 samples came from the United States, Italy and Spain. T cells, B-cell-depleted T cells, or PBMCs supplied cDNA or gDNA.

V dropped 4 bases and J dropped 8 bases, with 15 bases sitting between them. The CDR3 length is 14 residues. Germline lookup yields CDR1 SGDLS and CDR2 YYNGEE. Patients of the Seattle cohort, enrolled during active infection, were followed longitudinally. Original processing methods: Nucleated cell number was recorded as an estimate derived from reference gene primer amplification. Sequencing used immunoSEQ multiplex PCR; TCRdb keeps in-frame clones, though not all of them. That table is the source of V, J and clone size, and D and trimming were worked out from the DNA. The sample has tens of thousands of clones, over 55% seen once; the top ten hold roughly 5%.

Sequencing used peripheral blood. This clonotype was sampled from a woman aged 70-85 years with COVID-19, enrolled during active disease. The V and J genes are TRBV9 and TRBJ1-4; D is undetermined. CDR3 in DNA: TGTGCCAGCAGCCCCCGGCGAGGTTCCGAAAAACTGTTTTTT. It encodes CASSPRRGSEKLFF.